Sequencing of this T cell receptor (beta chain) was carried out in a study of CD8+CD57+ T cells in acquired aplastic anemia. On the study more broadly: DNA per sorted CD4+ or CD8+ sample ranged 0.2 to 27.4 ug, averaging about 3.4 ug.

The patients chosen for sequencing had shown expansion of CD8+CD57+ cells (detected by flow cytometry). Study-wide findings and caveats: It was found that more than 25 CD8+ CDR3 sequences were shared between patients and controls. Researchers reported that CD8+ Simpson's diversity was not significantly different in patients versus controls.

TCR beta VDJ and CDR3 were profiled, and genomic DNA was the template. TCRdb re-derived calls from the reads in MiXCR, one entry per CDR3 protein. The sample gives 150,000 to 200,000 distinct CDR3 sequences, about half of which show up once; about 1.8% is in the top ten. The table lists this clonotype with a few counts. Its cognate antigen is unknown. The CDR3 length is 14 residues. CDR1 is GTSNPN and CDR2 is SVGIG in the germline V gene (reference sequence). Trimming took off 0 bases at V and 6 bases at J, with 12 bases between the two ends. The J gene is TRBJ1-5, the V gene TRBV30; a possible D gene is TRBD1 (5 bases). The sequence was collected from a human donor with aplastic anemia. Sample: sorted CD4+, CD8+, or CD8+CD57+ T cells (not recorded which) from PBMCs. The CDR3 here is CAWSVGSGSQPQHF. The CDR3 coding sequence is TGTGCCTGGAGTGTGGGGTCAGGGAGTCAGCCCCAGCATTTT.